The present TCR beta chain was sequenced within a study of tissue T cells after allogeneic stem cell transplantation. Whole-study findings and limits: Few T cell clones were shared across patients, but motif clusters showed tissue-specific shared signatures. Anatomically similar tissues had similar TCR repertoires within each patient.

Sequencing was performed with immunoSEQ multiplex PCR; in TCRdb, only in-frame clones are kept and a portion is missing. The sample has some 4,500 clones, about 41% seen once. CDR1 is SGHSA and CDR2 is FRNQAP in the germline V gene. The V gene lost 4 bases and the J gene lost 4 bases, with 13 bases spanning the gap. CDR3 size: 14 residues. As for this clone: Its antigen is unknown. Mouse gene names and germline throughout. The read finishes 1 residue shy of the CDR3 end, and the germline J gene is used to complete it.

Noted time point: mouse harvest day 14 after allogeneic transplant. Each mouse received 10^7 T-cell-depleted marrow cells plus 10^6 splenic CD5+ T cells by tail vein. The material sequenced was gut tissue. The chain combines TRBV16 with TRBJ1-1; D is perhaps TRBD1 (5 bases). This receptor was identified in a female BALB/c mouse given C57BL/6 T cells with graft-versus-host disease after an allogeneic hematopoietic cell transplant. CDR3 DNA, as far as it was read: TGTGCAAGCAGCTCTCCAGGGTATAGCACAGAAGTCTTC. Residues: CASSSPGYSTEVF. Given in full, the CDR3 is CASSSPGYSTEVFF. Full variable domain (remainder filled in from reference TRBV16 and TRBJ1-1): NAGVIQTPRHKVTGKGQEATLWCEPISGHSAVFWYRQTIVQGLEFLTYFRNQAPIDDSGMPKERFSAQMPNQSHSTLKIQSTQPQDSAVYLCASSSPGYSTEVFFGKGTRLTVV.